These 19 T cell receptor beta chains were sequenced from one sample in a study of regulatory T cells in long-lasting Graves disease. The time point is: newly diagnosed GD, antithyroid drugs for less than 3 months. PBMCs were the source of the RNA used for TCR sequencing. Building the TCR beta libraries relied on iRepertoire HTBI primers, and CDR3 regions underwent Arm-PCR. TCRdb processed the multiplex PCR reads anew with MiXCR; each CDR3 protein has one entry. The data show around 400,000 distinct CDR3 sequences, with over 9.5% seen just once and 18% held by the top ten. This sample also belongs to another study, concerning T cells in Graves' hyperthyroidism and ophthalmopathy.

Sequencing was performed on peripheral blood mononuclear cells (PBMCs), taken at new diagnosis, from a patient treated with antithyroid drugs. The receptors shown here come from a woman younger than 30 with Graves disease.

The rearrangement links TRBV7-9 to TRBJ1-1; D remains ambiguous. V lost 3 bases to trimming and J lost 6 bases, with 17 bases between them. This CDR3 has 15 residues. Germline CDR1 reads SEHNR; CDR2 reads FQNEAQ (reference sequence). The CDR3 sequence is CASSFFGSDKPEAFF. The CDR3 coding sequence is TGTGCCAGCAGCTTTTTTGGTAGCGACAAACCTGAAGCTTTCTTT.

This clonotype was seen ten or more times. This rearrangement joins TRBV6-1 to TRBJ2-7, with D possibly being TRBD1 (6 bases). This CDR3 comprises 14 residues. Trimming shortened V by 4 bases and J by 5 bases, and 15 bases separated the two germline ends. Germline assignment: CDR1 MNHNS and CDR2 SASEGT. In DNA form, the CDR3 reads TGTGCCAGCAGTGGAGCCGGGACACCCAACGAGCAGTACTTC. This gives the protein CASSGAGTPNEQYF.

This clonotype was counted ten times or more. The genes are TRBV28 and TRBJ2-5; 11 bases are a match to TRBD1. Trimming took 6 bases from V and 3 from J; bases not matched to a gene: 18. Germline V gives CDR1 MDHEN, CDR2 SYDVKM. The CDR3 covers 19 residues. CDR3 protein: CASSGNWGTGGVSKETQYF. As DNA, the CDR3 is TGTGCCAGCAGCGGAAATTGGGGGACAGGGGGAGTTTCTAAAGAGACCCAGTACTTC. Full variable domain (missing parts from reference TRBV28 and TRBJ2-5): DVKVTQSSRYLVKRTGEKVFLECVQDMDHENMFWYRQDPGLGLRLIYFSYDVKMKEKGDIPEGYSVSREKKERFSLILESASTNQTSMYLCASSGNWGTGGVSKETQYFGPGTRLLVL.

A note on this clonotype: A much larger clone lies a single base off, so this may be a read error. The rearrangement joins TRBV12-3 or TRBV12-4 to TRBJ2-5; D may be TRBD2 (5 bases). This CDR3 has 13 amino acids. Written as DNA, the CDR3 is TGTACCAGCAGCTTAGCGTACCAAGAGACCCAGTACTTC. It specifies CTSSLAYQETQYF.

This clonotype has at least ten counts. The gene calls are TRBV6-2 or TRBV6-3 and TRBJ2-2; TRBD2 matches 7 bases. J was trimmed by 6 bases and V by 5 bases; bases with no gene match: 9. The CDR3 has 15 amino acids. Germline CDR1 MNHEY, CDR2 SVGEGT. The CDR3 region is CASSPSGGFAGELFF. Written as DNA, the CDR3 is TGTGCCAGCAGTCCCTCGGGGGGATTTGCCGGGGAGCTGTTTTTT.

The chain links TRBV5-5 to TRBJ1-2, with D perhaps matching TRBD1 (5 bases). This CDR3 has 13 residues. CDR1 is SGHKS and CDR2 is YYEKEE in the germline V gene (reference sequence). Trimming pared 0 bases from V and 14 bases from J, leaving 17 bases between. CDR3 sequence reads: CASSLAFTQGETF. In DNA form, the CDR3 reads TGTGCCAGCAGCTTGGCCTTTACGCAGGGCGAGACCTTC.

This clonotype was found many times. The V call is TRBV28, the J call TRBJ2-5, with 12 bases matching TRBD2. This CDR3 is 16 amino acids long. CDR1 is MDHEN and CDR2 is SYDVKM in the germline V gene. J gave up 4 bases and V 5 bases, and 8 bases lay outside the gene matches. CDR3 nucleotide sequence: TGTGCCAGCAGTCACCTAGCGGGGGGGTTTAGAGAGACCCAGTACTTC. Protein sequence: CASSHLAGGFRETQYF.

At least ten counts were recorded for this clonotype. The genes are TRBV7-9 and TRBJ2-7; perhaps TRBD1 as D (6 bases). The CDR3 spans 18 residues. V was clipped by 3 bases and J by 1 base, with 22 bases between them. Per germline, CDR1 SEHNR and CDR2 FQNEAQ (reference sequence). CDR3 DNA: TGTGCCAGCAGCTTCTCCATCATGGCGGTCAGGGGTTCCTACGAGCAGTACTTC. Its protein is CASSFSIMAVRGSYEQYF.

At least ten counts were recorded for this clonotype. V is TRBV6-1 and J is TRBJ1-2; tentatively, D is TRBD1 (5 bases). The CDR3 covers 12 residues. V was shortened by 5 bases and J by 4 bases, with 8 bases between the two germline ends. Germline CDR1 is MNHNS and CDR2 is SASEGT. The CDR3 spells CASSPDIYGYTF. CDR3 sequence (DNA): TGTGCCAGCAGTCCGGACATCTATGGCTACACCTTC.

This clonotype was counted many times. The chain is built from TRBV7-9 and TRBJ2-5, with TRBD1 identical over 7 bases. The CDR3 spans 15 residues. V trimming: 3 bases; J trimming: 2 bases; junction bases outside the gene matches: 6. Germline V gene sequence: CDR1 SEHNR, CDR2 FQNEAQ (reference sequence). CDR3 sequence (DNA): TGTGCCAGCAGCTTCCGTGGGACAGTACAAGAGACCCAGTACTTC. Amino acids: CASSFRGTVQETQYF.

The table lists this clonotype with many counts. V and J are TRBV6-2 or TRBV6-3 and TRBJ2-1; unclear D gene. The V end lost 4 bases, the J end lost 3 bases, and 7 bases lay between the germline ends. CDR1 MNHEY and CDR2 SVGEGT come from the germline V gene. This CDR3 has 13 residues. CDR3: CASSSPYYNEQFF. The CDR3 DNA reads as TGTGCCAGCAGTTCCCCTTACTACAATGAGCAGTTCTTC.

With respect to this clonotype: No conserved phenylalanine or tryptophan ends this CDR3, so it is likely a read error. The J gene is TRBJ1-2, the V gene TRBV7-8; TRBD1 matches at 7 bases. Germline lookup yields CDR1 SGHVS and CDR2 FQNEAQ. The CDR3 loop spans 14 amino acids. V lost 5 bases, J lost 3 bases, and 6 bases stayed unmatched. This CDR3 reads CASSPRQGDYGYTL. CDR3 nucleotide sequence: TGTGCCAGCAGCCCCCGACAGGGAGACTATGGCTACACCCTC.

The table lists this clonotype with many counts. V and J are TRBV3-1 and TRBJ1-5; D is uncertain. The CDR3 sequence is 13 residues long. V lost 5 bases and J lost 10, with 15 bases in between. Germline V gives CDR1 LGHDT, CDR2 YNNKEL (reference sequence). The CDR3 is CASSSGRLGPQHF. The CDR3 DNA follows: TGTGCCAGCAGCTCCGGCCGGCTAGGACCCCAGCATTTT.

This clonotype was counted only a few times. V is TRBV5-1 and J is TRBJ2-3; 10 bases match TRBD1. The germline CDR1 and CDR2 sequences are SGHRS and YFSETQ. Unmatched junction bases numbered 7, after V lost 7 bases and J lost 2 bases. CDR3 length: 15 amino acids. The CDR3 loop reads CASRDRGQATDTQYF. The CDR3 DNA reads as TGCGCCAGCCGCGACAGGGGGCAGGCCACAGATACGCAGTATTTT.

This chain uses TRBV6-1 with TRBJ2-7, with D perhaps given as TRBD1 or TRBD2 (5 bases each). V lost 4 bases to trimming and J lost 6 bases, with 13 bases between them. The CDR3 is 13 residues long. Looked up from germline, CDR1 is MNHNS and CDR2 is SASEGT. CDR3 bases: TGTGCCAGCAGTGCGGGGCTTCCGAGCGAGCAGTACTTC. Amino acid sequence: CASSAGLPSEQYF.

This clonotype was counted only a few times. This sequence joins TRBV30 and TRBJ2-3; a weak D match, TRBD1 (5 bases). CDR3 length: 13 amino acids. Trimming removed 0 bases at V and 2 bases at J, with 6 bases between. Germline CDR1 and CDR2: GTSNPN and SVGIG (reference sequence). CDR3 sequence (DNA): TGTGCCTGGAGTGTACAGGCCACAGATACGCAGTATTTT. This sequence encodes CAWSVQATDTQYF.

This clonotype has a count of ten or more. The rearrangement joins TRBV20-1 to TRBJ1-2; TRBD1 might be the D (6 bases). The germline gives CDR1 DFQATT, CDR2 SNEGSKA (reference sequence). Trimming removed 6 bases from V and 8 bases from J, with 16 bases in between. CDR3 size: 12 residues. CDR3 region: CSAPTGRGGYTF. The CDR3 nucleotides are TGCAGTGCCCCTACAGGGAGGGGCGGCTACACCTTC.

To note about this clonotype: A much larger clone lies one base from this, so it may be a read error. The rearrangement uses TRBV28 and TRBJ2-3; 13 nucleotides align to TRBD2. The CDR3 runs to 15 residues. With V trimmed by 3 bases and J by 10 bases, 7 bases remained unmatched. The germline V gene has CDR1 MDHEN and CDR2 SYDVKM. The CDR3 sequence is CASSFLGLAGVAQYF. Written as DNA, the CDR3 is TGTGCCAGCAGTTTCTTAGGACTAGCGGGAGTTGCGCAGTATTTT. Looking up the rest from reference TRBV28 and TRBJ2-3 gives the full variable domain: DVKVTQSSRYLVKRTGEKVFLECVQDMDHENMFWYRQDPGLGLRLIYFSYDVKMKEKGDIPEGYSVSREKKERFSLILESASTNQTSMYLCASSFLGLAGVAQYFGPGTRLTVL.

Many counts were recorded for this clonotype. The V gene is TRBV28, the J gene TRBJ2-3; no clear D. This CDR3 is 16 amino acids long. V was pared by 2 bases and J by 5 bases, with 17 bases between. CDR1 and CDR2 (germline): MDHEN, SYDVKM. Written as DNA, the CDR3 is TGTGCCAGCAGTTTACGGCTCGGATCGGGTCAAGATACGCAGTATTTT. Amino acids: CASSLRLGSGQDTQYF.